Included here is one T cell receptor beta chain sequence, with context. The antigen is unknown. These data come from a study of CD8+ T cells in alopecia areata. Across the whole study: The study gave tofacitinib for 6 to 18 months, then 6 months off drug.

Extraction of RNA preceded its reverse transcription into cDNA, which served as the sequencing template. This table comes from immunoSEQ multiplex PCR, and its TCRdb copy is limited to in-frame clones, with some not included. The sample has some 180,000 clones; over 55% are singletons. Both CD4+ and CD8+ T cells were separated by sorting PBMCs. Regarding the study as a whole: Scalp lesions, especially in alopecia totalis/universalis, had higher clonality than normal scalp. Whereas mice showed it more clearly, TCR sharing across patients was murkier, possibly because of HLA.

The length of the CDR3 is 12 residues. Germline CDR1 is SGHVS and CDR2 is FQNEAQ. Trimming took 6 bases from V and 7 from J, leaving 7 bases between them. Sequences were derived from CD4+ T cells sorted from blood, sampled at week 0. This receptor was taken from a human donor with alopecia areata. The chain is built from TRBV7-8 and TRBJ1-6; D is undetermined. The CDR3 DNA reads as TGTGCCAGCAGAGTACCAAATTCACCCCTCCACTTT. The encoded protein is CASRVPNSPLHF.